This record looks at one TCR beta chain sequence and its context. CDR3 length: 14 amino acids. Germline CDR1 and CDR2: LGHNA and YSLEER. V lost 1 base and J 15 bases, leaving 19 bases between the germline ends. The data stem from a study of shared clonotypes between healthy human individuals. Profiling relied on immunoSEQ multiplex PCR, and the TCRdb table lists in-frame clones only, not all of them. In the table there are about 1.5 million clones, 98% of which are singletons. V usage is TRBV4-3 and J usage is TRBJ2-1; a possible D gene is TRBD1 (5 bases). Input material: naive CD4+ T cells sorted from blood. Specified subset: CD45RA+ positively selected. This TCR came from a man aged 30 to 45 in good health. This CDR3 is CASSQGTDNPGRFF. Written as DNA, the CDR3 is TGCGCCAGCAGCCAAGGGACGGACAACCCCGGGCGGTTCTTC.